A selection of T cell receptor beta chains follows, all from one sample in a study of T cells in Graves' hyperthyroidism and ophthalmopathy. Via MiXCR, TCRdb re-called the multiplex PCR reads, giving one row per CDR3 protein. This repertoire shows about 740,000 distinct CDR3 sequences, 14% found once; its top ten account for roughly 10%. What was sequenced was blood. These TCRs come from a woman aged 18 to 35 with Graves' hyperthyroidism. CDR3s include the opening cysteine and the closing phenylalanine or tryptophan. The D gene is left open where the match is weak. Not all rows give a size; the values are once, few, many and, for expanded clones, a class.

D gene	V gene	J gene	clone size	CDR3 protein	CDR3 DNA
.	TRBV4-1	TRBJ2-3	.	CASSPGLRRGTDTQYF	TGCGCCAGCAGCCCTGGCTTGAGACGGGGCACAGATACGCAGTATTTT
TRBD2	TRBV29-1	TRBJ2-7	.	CSVAGTSGPRSYERYF	TGCAGCGTCGCCGGGACTAGCGGGCCCCGCTCCTACGAGCGGTACTTC
TRBD1	TRBV6-1	TRBJ1-5	few	CASSPGQGKNSNQPQHF	TGTGCCAGCAGTCCCGGACAGGGAAAGAATAGCAATCAGCCCCAGCATTTT
.	TRBV7-2	TRBJ1-2	.	CASSSDTYGYTF	TGTGCCAGCAGCTCTGACACATATGGCTACACCTTC
TRBD1	TRBV29-1	TRBJ2-5	many	CSGRDREKETQYF	TGCAGCGGCCGGGACAGGGAGAAAGAGACCCAGTACTTC
.	TRBV6-1	TRBJ1-1	few	CASTLSVRGEAFF	TGTGCCAGCACCCTGAGCGTACGGGGTGAAGCTTTCTTT
.	TRBV5-1	TRBJ2-3	many	CASSLDESGAADTQYF	TGCGCCAGCAGCCTTGACGAGTCAGGGGCGGCAGATACGCAGTATTTT
.	TRBV28	TRBJ2-7	many	CASRTGTPLLYEQYF	TGTGCCAGCAGGACCGGGACACCCCTTCTCTACGAGCAGTACTTC
TRBD2	TRBV4-3	TRBJ2-1	few	CASSWREGGEQFF	TGCGCCAGCAGCTGGCGGGAGGGAGGTGAGCAGTTCTTC
TRBD1	TRBV9	TRBJ2-1	few	CASSVAGTGGVNEQFF	TGTGCCAGCAGCGTTGCCGGGACAGGGGGCGTAAATGAGCAGTTCTTC
.	TRBV28	TRBJ2-7	many	CASRSGSRYEQYF	TGTGCCAGCAGAAGTGGGAGTAGGTACGAGCAGTACTTC
.	TRBV24-1	TRBJ2-2	many	CATSAISSSYTGELFF	TGTGCCACCAGTGCCATTTCCTCGTCCTACACCGGGGAGCTGTTTTTT
TRBD2	TRBV7-9	TRBJ2-1	many	CASSLAKGLAGNEQFF	TGTGCCAGCAGCTTAGCTAAGGGACTAGCGGGCAATGAGCAGTTCTTC
TRBD1	TRBV12-3/TRBV12-4	TRBJ1-5	many	CASSLGQGLGNQPQHF	TGTGCCAGCAGTTTAGGACAGGGGTTAGGCAATCAGCCCCAGCATTTT